One sample yielded the 32 T cell receptor beta chains listed below, sequenced in a study of CD8+CD57+ T cells in acquired aplastic anemia. CDR3 and TCR beta VDJ profiling relied on genomic DNA as the template. TCRdb passed the reads through MiXCR, listing each CDR3 protein once. Found here are approximately 65,000 distinct CDR3 sequences, over 45% of them singletons; the top ten hold 2% to 2.5%. Sequenced: sorted CD4+, CD8+, or CD8+CD57+ T cells (not recorded which) from PBMCs. All receptors derive from a human donor in good health, serving as a control.

The chain uses TRBV24-1 and TRBJ1-2; D remains ambiguous. V was trimmed by 1 base and J by 10 bases, leaving 6 bases between them. Germline values: CDR1 KGHDR, CDR2 SFDVKD. The CDR3 spans 11 residues. In DNA, the CDR3 is TGTGCCACCAGTGATTTCCGGGACTACACCTTC. It is translated as CATSDFRDYTF.

This clonotype appeared many times. The CDR3 sequence is CASSLEGGTSTDTQYF. CDR3 coding DNA: TGCGCCAGCAGCTTGGAGGGCGGGACTAGCACAGATACGCAGTATTTT. The chain couples TRBV5-1 to TRBJ2-3, with TRBD2 as a possible D gene (6 bases). V gave up 0 bases and J gave up 0 bases, with 11 bases separating them. There are 16 residues in the CDR3. Germline CDR1 reads SGHRS; CDR2 reads YFSETQ.

The rearrangement links TRBV2 to TRBJ1-1; D call uncertain. This CDR3 is 13 amino acids long. Trimming shortened V by 8 bases and J by 4 bases, and 14 bases separated the two germline ends. Germline V gene sequence: CDR1 SNHLY, CDR2 FYNNEI. The CDR3 loop reads CASLYTGSTEAFF. The CDR3 DNA reads TGTGCCAGCCTATATACGGGGAGCACTGAAGCTTTCTTT.

Comment on this clonotype: An end of the junction differs from the germline gene, which may be a read error. The chain joins TRBV2 to TRBJ1-3; 8 bases agree with TRBD1. In germline, CDR1 is SNHLY, CDR2 FYNNEI. This CDR3 contains 13 residues. The CDR3, as DNA: TGTGCCAGCAGCGACAGGGGTGGAGACACCATATATTTT. Its translation: CASSDRGGDTIYF.

V is TRBV2 and J is TRBJ2-1; unclear D gene. This CDR3 region has 15 residues. V was shortened by 4 bases and J by 1 base, with 11 bases between the two germline ends. Germline CDR1 reads SNHLY; CDR2 reads FYNNEI. This CDR3 reads CASSGDDPSYNEQFF. The DNA for the CDR3 is TGTGCCAGCAGTGGCGACGATCCGTCCTACAATGAGCAGTTCTTC. Variable domain in full (rest from reference TRBV2 and TRBJ2-1): EPEVTQTPSHQVTQMGQEVILRCVPISNHLYFYWYRQILGQKVEFLVSFYNNEISEKSEIFDDQFSVERPDGSNFTLKIRSTKLEDSAMYFCASSGDDPSYNEQFFGPGTRLTVL.

This clonotype has a count of ten or more. The chain recombines TRBV7-3 with TRBJ2-3; 8 bases are shared with TRBD1. Looked up from germline, CDR1 is SGHTA and CDR2 is FQGTGA. After removal of 3 bases from V and 7 bases from J, the junction contained 9 bases not matched to a gene. This CDR3 region has 15 residues. CDR3 nucleotide sequence: TGTGCCAGCAGCTTCGGACAGGGCGCGGGATATACGCAGTATTTT. Residues: CASSFGQGAGYTQYF. Full variable domain (remainder filled in from reference TRBV7-3 and TRBJ2-3): GAGVSQTPSNKVTEKGKYVELRCDPISGHTALYWYRQSLGQGPEFLIYFQGTGAADDSGLPNDRFFAVRPEGSVSTLKIQRTERGDSAVYLCASSFGQGAGYTQYFGPGTRLTVL.

The V call is TRBV19, the J call TRBJ1-2; D unresolved. The V end was cut by 0 bases, the J end by 1 base, with 6 bases between. Germline CDR1 LNHDA, CDR2 SQIVND (reference sequence). This CDR3 is built from 14 residues. The CDR3, as DNA: TGTGCCAGTAGTATAGATCACAGTAACTATGGCTACACCTTC. It is translated as CASSIDHSNYGYTF.

The V gene is TRBV24-1, the J gene TRBJ1-1; D is perhaps TRBD1 (5 bases). Deletions cut 9 bases from V and 7 bases from J, with 17 bases between. This CDR3 is built from 13 residues. Germline V gene data show CDR1 as KGHDR and CDR2 as SFDVKD. The CDR3: CATQLRDGVEAFF. The CDR3, as DNA: TGTGCCACCCAACTTCGGGACGGAGTTGAAGCTTTCTTT.

Comment on this clonotype: It may be a read error: a sequence one base away is much more abundant. The chain employs TRBV30 and TRBJ1-2; D may be TRBD1 (6 bases). Germline assignment: CDR1 GTSNPN and CDR2 SVGIG (reference sequence). This CDR3 region has 13 residues. For the CDR3, the DNA is TGTGCCTGGAGTGTGAACAGGGACTATGGCTGCACCTTC. Translated, it gives CAWSVNRDYGCTF.

The chain is built from TRBV29-1 and TRBJ2-1; no firm D call. Germline V gene lookup returns CDR1 SQVTM and CDR2 ANQGSEA. The CDR3 sequence is 15 residues long. V lost 5 bases and J lost 0, with 14 bases in between. The CDR3 coding sequence is TGCAGCGTTAGTCTCCCAGCCAGCTCCTACAATGAGCAGTTCTTC. Translating gives CSVSLPASSYNEQFF.

This clonotype rates as medium-sized. The chain uses TRBV29-1 and TRBJ1-1; a possible D gene is TRBD1 (6 bases). The CDR3 sequence is 12 residues long. V was cut by 6 bases and J by 1 base, with 9 bases left in between. CDR1 SQVTM and CDR2 ANQGSEA come from the germline V gene. Written as DNA, the CDR3 is TGCAGCGTCCACAGGGCGAACACTGAAGCTTTCTTT. Translated, it gives CSVHRANTEAFF.

V gene TRBV19 combines with J gene TRBJ2-5; 8 positions agree with TRBD1. From germline, CDR1 is LNHDA and CDR2 SQIVND (reference sequence). This CDR3 region has 14 residues. The ends lost 5 bases at V and 5 bases at J; junction bases unmatched: 7. The CDR3: CASSLPDRVETQYF. DNA of the CDR3: TGTGCCAGTAGTCTCCCGGACAGGGTCGAGACCCAGTACTTC.

The V call is TRBV10-3, the J call TRBJ2-7; 10 nucleotides agree with TRBD1. The CDR3 covers 13 residues. Germline values: CDR1 ENHRY, CDR2 SYGVKD. The trim removed 3 bases at V and 6 bases at J, leaving 2 bases unmatched. The DNA for the CDR3 is TGTGCCATCAGTGACGGACAGGGGGGCGAGCAGTACTTC. Translation: CAISDGQGGEQYF.

This clonotype was observed a handful of times. The rearrangement uses TRBV6-1 and TRBJ1-2, with D perhaps matching TRBD1 (6 bases). CDR1 is MNHNS, CDR2 SASEGT, per germline. The length of the CDR3 is 14 residues. The germline V and J ends were trimmed by 3 bases and 5 bases, with 13 bases remaining between them. This CDR3 is CASSETGTIYGYTF. In nucleotides, the CDR3 is TGTGCCAGCAGTGAGACAGGCACGATATATGGCTACACCTTC.

This clonotype appeared many times. This rearrangement joins TRBV5-1 to TRBJ1-6, with TRBD1 matching 7 bases. V dropped 7 bases and J dropped 6; count of bases not matched to a gene: 7. This CDR3 is built from 14 residues. Germline V gene sequence: CDR1 SGHRS, CDR2 YFSETQ. DNA of the CDR3: TGCGCCAGCGCACAGGGGAGAGGTAATTCACCCCTCCACTTT. This encodes CASAQGRGNSPLHF.

This clonotype was recorded many times. The rearrangement links TRBV12-3 or TRBV12-4 to TRBJ2-3; 10 bases align to TRBD2. CDR3 length: 17 amino acids. V trimming: 4 bases; J trimming: 2 bases; junction bases outside the gene matches: 9. The CDR3 region is CASSSPSSGSPTDTQYF. As DNA, the CDR3 is TGTGCCAGCAGTTCGCCCTCTAGCGGGAGTCCCACAGATACGCAGTATTTT.

This clonotype was found many times. The genes are TRBV5-1 and TRBJ1-4; D possibly corresponds to TRBD1 (5 bases). This CDR3 spans 14 amino acids. Per the germline V gene, CDR1 is SGHRS and CDR2 is YFSETQ. V lost 1 base and J 3 bases, leaving 7 bases between the germline ends. In DNA form, the CDR3 reads TGCGCCAGCAGCTTGTTGGGGCCTAATGAAAAACTGTTTTTT. Amino acids: CASSLLGPNEKLFF.

This clonotype was seen at least ten times. V gene TRBV6-1 combines with J gene TRBJ1-6; perhaps TRBD1 as D (6 bases). This CDR3 has 16 amino acids. Germline loops: CDR1 MNHNS, CDR2 SASEGT. V was shortened by 6 bases and J by 5 bases, with 17 bases between the two germline ends. The CDR3 coding sequence is TGTGCCAGCAGGGTATTTGCCAGGGGCAATAATTCACCCCTCCACTTT. Protein: CASRVFARGNNSPLHF.

The table lists this clonotype with a few counts. The CDR3 spells CSALGPNNQPQHF. The CDR3 DNA reads as TGCAGTGCGCTGGGACCTAACAATCAGCCCCAGCATTTT. This chain uses TRBV20-1 with TRBJ1-5, with a weak D call TRBD1 (5 bases). CDR1 is DFQATT, CDR2 SNEGSKA, per germline (reference sequence). Trimming removed 6 bases from V and 3 bases from J, with 12 bases in between. The CDR3 consists of 13 residues.

This chain joins TRBV20-1 and TRBJ2-7; D not resolved. V dropped 6 bases and J dropped 3 bases, with 15 bases sitting between them. Looked up from germline, CDR1 is DFQATT and CDR2 is SNEGSKA (reference sequence). The CDR3 is 13 residues long. DNA for the CDR3: TGCAGTGCCCACGGCCAGGAATACTACGAGCAGTACTTC. The encoded protein is CSAHGQEYYEQYF.

The chain couples TRBV15 to TRBJ2-5; D may be TRBD1 (6 bases). V lost 0 bases and J lost 7, with 15 bases in between. CDR3 length equals 15 residues. Germline loops: CDR1 LNHNV, CDR2 YYDKDF (reference sequence). Written as DNA, the CDR3 is TGTGCCACCAGCAGAGACCAACCCCAAGGGGGGACCCAGTACTTC. It yields the protein CATSRDQPQGGTQYF.

This clonotype was detected ten times or more. Here the CDR3 DNA reads TGTGCCAGCAGTGCTCTAGCGGGAGGGGGGAACACCGGGGAGCTGTTTTTT. It encodes CASSALAGGGNTGELFF. This sequence joins TRBV6-1 and TRBJ2-2; 12 nucleotides match TRBD2. The CDR3 is 17 residues long. Looked up from germline, CDR1 is MNHNS and CDR2 is SASEGT. Trimming cost V 4 bases and J 1 base; bases outside gene matches: 4.

The V and J genes are TRBV29-1 and TRBJ2-2; D gene ambiguous. This CDR3 has 12 residues. The V gene lost 3 bases and the J gene lost 5 bases, with 7 bases spanning the gap. CDR1 and CDR2 from the germline V gene are SQVTM and ANQGSEA. CDR3 DNA: TGCAGCGTTGACCTCTTAACCGGGGAGCTGTTTTTT. Translating gives CSVDLLTGELFF.

The V and J genes are TRBV19 and TRBJ2-5; TRBD2 is a possible D gene (5 bases). The CDR3 covers 14 residues. Trimming removed 9 bases at V and 4 bases at J, with 18 bases between. Germline V gene lookup returns CDR1 LNHDA and CDR2 SQIVND (reference sequence). This CDR3 reads CASSLADYGETQYF. CDR3 coding DNA: TGTGCCAGCAGCTTAGCAGACTACGGAGAGACCCAGTACTTC.

The CDR3, as DNA: TGTGCCAGCAGCGTTCCGGGGGCCTATGGCTACACCTTC. This encodes CASSVPGAYGYTF. The V and J genes are TRBV9 and TRBJ1-2; D perhaps matches TRBD1 (6 bases). Trimming shortened V by 2 bases and J by 4 bases, and 9 bases separated the two germline ends. The CDR3 has 13 amino acids. CDR1 is SGDLS, CDR2 YYNGEE, per germline.

The rearrangement joins TRBV20-1 to TRBJ1-2; TRBD1 matches at 7 bases. The CDR3 has 12 residues. Germline-derived CDR1 and CDR2 are DFQATT and SNEGSKA (reference sequence). Trimming at V came to 6 bases and at J to 8 bases, leaving 9 bases not matched to a gene. CDR3 sequence (DNA): TGCAGTGCCACGGGACAGAACCACGGCTACACCTTC. Residues: CSATGQNHGYTF.

This clonotype was seen ten or more times. This chain joins TRBV3-1 and TRBJ2-3; TRBD2 is a possible D gene (6 bases). This CDR3 is 18 amino acids long. Germline-derived CDR1 and CDR2 are LGHDT and YNNKEL (reference sequence). The V gene lost 0 bases and the J gene lost 0 bases, with 16 bases spanning the gap. CDR3 coding DNA: TGTGCCAGCAGCCAAGAGGGGGGAGGAGGAATGAGCACAGATACGCAGTATTTT. It encodes CASSQEGGGGMSTDTQYF.

This clonotype has at least ten counts. The V call is TRBV30, the J call TRBJ1-6; the D is unclear. The V end lost 0 bases, the J end lost 4 bases, and 13 bases lay between the germline ends. The CDR3 loop spans 16 amino acids. The germline CDR1 and CDR2 sequences are GTSNPN and SVGIG (reference sequence). CDR3 in DNA: TGTGCCTGGAGTGTACCGTACAGACGGTATAATTCACCCCTCCACTTT. The encoded protein is CAWSVPYRRYNSPLHF.

The gene calls are TRBV2 and TRBJ2-3; TRBD2 matches 11 bases. The CDR3 extends over 15 amino acids. Germline V gene sequence: CDR1 SNHLY, CDR2 FYNNEI. Trimming removed 9 bases from V and 5 bases from J; junction bases left unmatched: 10. Written as DNA, the CDR3 is TGTGCCAGAAGACTTAGCGGGAGGGCCGTAGATACGCAGTATTTT. Protein: CARRLSGRAVDTQYF.

This clonotype was seen repeatedly, ten times or more. J is TRBJ2-7 and V is TRBV14; 8 positions match TRBD1. Germline CDR1 is SGHDN and CDR2 is FVKESK. This CDR3 spans 16 amino acids. The V and J ends lost 5 bases and 4 bases, in that order; junction bases with no gene match: 13. In DNA, the CDR3 is TGTGCCAGCAGCGGTGGTGCCGGGACAGGAGCTTACGAGCAGTACTTC. This gives the protein CASSGGAGTGAYEQYF.

This clonotype was detected a few times. This rearrangement joins TRBV20-1 to TRBJ2-7; 13 bases align to TRBD2. The length of the CDR3 is 16 residues. Germline CDR1 reads DFQATT; CDR2 reads SNEGSKA (reference sequence). The trim removed 6 bases at V and 6 bases at J, leaving 14 bases unmatched. The CDR3 DNA is TGCAGTGCGACTGGACTAGCGGGAGTTGTTGAGGGCGAGCAGTACTTC. Protein product: CSATGLAGVVEGEQYF.

The CDR3 reads CATSDTFGAFF. The CDR3 coding sequence is TGTGCCACCAGTGACACCTTTGGAGCTTTCTTT. This chain connects TRBV24-1 to TRBJ1-1, with D hard to call. Germline V CDR1 and CDR2: KGHDR, SFDVKD. CDR3 length: 11 residues. The V gene lost 4 bases and the J gene lost 10 bases, with 9 bases spanning the gap.